This passage covers 30 T cell receptor beta chains from one sample sequenced in a study of a mutant IDH1 vaccine in newly diagnosed glioma. Their specific antigens are unknown. Documented time point: week 5, during vaccination. Doses consisted of 300 ug of mutant IDH1 20-mer peptide each, paired with topical imiquimod. Method: immunoSEQ multiplex PCR; TCRdb's copy keeps in-frame clones and lacks some. Of 40,000 or so clones in the sample, approximately 85% were seen once. The material sequenced was PBMCs, taken from a glioma patient whose treatment included an IDH1 peptide vaccine. The receptors were sampled from a man aged 35-49 years with glioma.

In DNA, the CDR3 is TGTGCCAGTAGTTACACCGGGGAGCTGTTTTTT. It is translated as CASSYTGELFF. The chain couples TRBV19 to TRBJ2-2; D is unclear. Trimming left V 5 bases short and J 3 bases short, with 1 base between. Germline lookup yields CDR1 LNHDA and CDR2 SQIVND (reference sequence). The CDR3 length is 11 residues.

V is TRBV15 and J is TRBJ2-1; D unclear. The CDR3 loop spans 14 amino acids. Germline V gene lookup returns CDR1 LNHNV and CDR2 YYDKDF (reference sequence). The V gene lost 1 base and the J gene lost 7 bases, with 11 bases spanning the gap. CDR3 sequence: CATSRAAAWNEQFF. As DNA, the CDR3 is TGTGCCACCAGCAGAGCAGCAGCCTGGAATGAGCAGTTCTTC.

The V and J genes are TRBV19 and TRBJ1-4; D remains ambiguous. CDR1 is LNHDA, CDR2 SQIVND, per germline (reference sequence). Deletions cut 6 bases from V and 8 bases from J, with 13 bases between. This CDR3 comprises 13 residues. The CDR3 loop is CASRWQSGEKLFF. CDR3 coding DNA: TGTGCCAGTAGATGGCAATCCGGAGAAAAACTGTTTTTT.

The chain couples TRBV19 to TRBJ2-7; D may be TRBD2 (5 bases). V was shortened by 8 bases and J by 3 bases, with 14 bases between the two germline ends. The CDR3 is made up of 13 amino acids. The germline V gene encodes CDR1 LNHDA and CDR2 SQIVND (reference sequence). As DNA, the CDR3 is TGTGCCAGTGGAGGCGGCAGACTCTACGAGCAGTACTTC. Its protein product is CASGGGRLYEQYF.

Here the CDR3 reads CSVSEGSQPQHF. The CDR3 DNA sequence: TGCAGCGTTTCGGAGGGTAGTCAGCCCCAGCATTTT. V usage is TRBV29-1 and J usage is TRBJ1-5; D uncertain. This CDR3 has 12 amino acids. CDR1 is SQVTM, CDR2 ANQGSEA, per germline. With 5 bases removed from V and 6 bases from J, the gap between germline ends came to 11 bases.

The chain couples TRBV10-3 to TRBJ1-1; maybe TRBD1 (5 bases). This CDR3 comprises 13 residues. Deletions cut 2 bases from V and 2 bases from J, with 6 bases between. The germline V gene has CDR1 ENHRY and CDR2 SYGVKD. CDR3: CAISERGNTEAFF. For the CDR3, the DNA is TGTGCCATCAGTGAGAGGGGAAACACTGAAGCTTTCTTT.

V gene TRBV7-2 combines with J gene TRBJ2-7; no clear D. V was trimmed by 1 base and J by 3 bases, leaving 13 bases between them. The CDR3 totals 15 residues. Germline CDR1 is SGHTA and CDR2 is FQGNSA. The CDR3 sequence: CASSLVESLNYEQYF. In nucleotides, the CDR3 is TGTGCCAGCAGCTTAGTAGAGAGCTTAAACTACGAGCAGTACTTC. Using reference TRBV7-2 and TRBJ2-7 for the parts outside the CDR3, the full variable domain is GAGVSQSPSNKVTEKGKDVELRCDPISGHTALYWYRQSLGQGLEFLIYFQGNSAPDKSGLPSDRFSAERTGGSVSTLTIQRTQQEDSAVYLCASSLVESLNYEQYFGPGTRLTVT.

The J gene is TRBJ1-2, the V gene TRBV7-3, with D tentatively TRBD1 (5 bases). Germline V gives CDR1 SGHTA, CDR2 FQGTGA. The V gene lost 2 bases and the J gene lost 4 bases, with 8 bases spanning the gap. The CDR3 contains 13 residues. The CDR3: CASSLDGGYGYTF. For the CDR3, the DNA is TGTGCCAGCAGCTTAGATGGGGGCTATGGCTACACCTTC.

A word on this clone: One end of the junction does not line up with germline, which may come from a read error. V gene TRBV7-7 combines with J gene TRBJ2-3; 11 bases align to TRBD2. The CDR3 length is 17 residues. Germline CDR1 SSHAT, CDR2 FNYEAQ (reference sequence). CDR3 region: CASRPLAGGPSTDTQYF. CDR3 DNA sequence: TGTGCTAGCAGGCCGCTAGCGGGAGGCCCTAGCACAGATACGCAGTATTTT.

CDR3 loop: CASRGGRFDGELFF. CDR3 nucleotide sequence: TGTGCCAGCAGGGGGGGGAGGTTCGACGGGGAGCTGTTTTTT. The chain couples TRBV2 to TRBJ2-2; 7 bases map to TRBD2. Per germline, CDR1 SNHLY and CDR2 FYNNEI. Losses at the gene ends were 6 bases for V and 7 bases for J; bases not matched to a gene: 8. CDR3 length equals 14 residues.

The rearrangement uses TRBV7-2 and TRBJ2-1; TRBD1 might be the D (5 bases). Germline V gene lookup returns CDR1 SGHTA and CDR2 FQGNSA. The CDR3 loop spans 16 amino acids. Trimming removed 5 bases from V and 2 bases from J, with 16 bases in between. The CDR3 DNA reads as TGTGCCAGCAGCCCCGAAGGGGCAGGGCCCTACAATGAGCAGTTCTTC. Translation: CASSPEGAGPYNEQFF.

The rearrangement joins TRBV5-4 to TRBJ1-2; TRBD1 might be the D (6 bases). The CDR3 extends over 14 amino acids. The germline V and J ends were trimmed by 4 bases and 1 base, with 11 bases remaining between them. The germline V gene has CDR1 SGHNT and CDR2 YYREEE (reference sequence). The CDR3 protein is CASSLRGINYGYTF. CDR3 coding DNA: TGTGCCAGCAGCCTCAGGGGTATTAACTATGGCTACACCTTC.

V is TRBV5-6 and J is TRBJ1-1, with no clear D. Germline V gene lookup returns CDR1 SGHDT and CDR2 YYEEEE. V shed 3 bases and J shed 9 bases, with 12 bases lying between them. This CDR3 region has 12 residues. CDR3 sequence: CASSWGMGKAFF. Written as DNA, the CDR3 is TGTGCCAGCAGCTGGGGTATGGGGAAAGCTTTCTTT. Full variable domain (missing parts from reference TRBV5-6 and TRBJ1-1): DAGVTQSPTHLIKTRGQQVTLRCSPKSGHDTVSWYQQALGQGPQFIFQYYEEEERQRGNFPDRFSGHQFPNYSSELNVNALLLGDSALYLCASSWGMGKAFFGQGTRLTVV.

The chain joins TRBV9 to TRBJ2-5, with D perhaps TRBD2 (6 bases). This CDR3 spans 15 amino acids. Germline V gives CDR1 SGDLS, CDR2 YYNGEE. The ends were cut back, 3 bases at V and 4 bases at J, with 16 bases in the middle. CDR3 sequence (DNA): TGTGCCAGCAGCGATTCCTCGGGAGTAGCAGAGACCCAGTACTTC. Translation gives CASSDSSGVAETQYF. The full variable domain, completed using reference TRBV9 and TRBJ2-5, is DSGVTQTPKHLITATGQRVTLRCSPRSGDLSVYWYQQSLDQGLQFLIQYYNGEERAKGNILERFSAQQFPDLHSELNLSSLELGDSALYFCASSDSSGVAETQYFGPGTRLLVL.

This rearrangement joins TRBV4-3 to TRBJ2-2; D is unresolved. The CDR3 spans 14 residues. Germline V gene sequence: CDR1 LGHNA, CDR2 YSLEER. Trimming removed 3 bases at V and 0 bases at J, with 5 bases between. CDR3 loop: CASSHTSNTGELFF. The DNA for the CDR3 is TGCGCCAGCAGCCACACCTCGAACACCGGGGAGCTGTTTTTT.

This clone was seen a single time. The J gene is TRBJ2-1, the V gene TRBV28, with 7 bases lining up with TRBD2. CDR3 length: 15 amino acids. J lost 10 bases, V lost 5 bases, and 14 bases had no gene match. CDR1 is MDHEN, CDR2 SYDVKM, per germline. CDR3 protein: CASSTPGEGHREQFF. The CDR3 DNA is TGTGCCAGCAGTACCCCGGGGGAGGGCCATCGGGAGCAGTTCTTC.

The chain is built from TRBV28 and TRBJ2-1; 8 bases are shared with TRBD2. V gave up 6 bases and J gave up 6 bases; unmatched junction bases: 7. Germline CDR1 reads MDHEN; CDR2 reads SYDVKM. The CDR3 length is 14 residues. The CDR3 DNA sequence: TGTGCCAGCAGGGGGAGCGGGAGCCGCAATGAGCAGTTCTTC. Translated: CASRGSGSRNEQFF.

This chain joins TRBV7-2 and TRBJ2-5; TRBD2 matches at 10 bases. Trimming cost V 4 bases and J 5 bases; bases outside gene matches: 10. Germline CDR1 SGHTA, CDR2 FQGNSA. The CDR3 consists of 16 residues. The CDR3 spells CASSSRTSGSLETQYF. CDR3 coding DNA: TGTGCCAGCAGCTCGAGGACTAGCGGATCTCTGGAGACCCAGTACTTC.

The chain is built from TRBV9 and TRBJ2-3; D gene unclear. The CDR3 loop spans 15 amino acids. From germline, CDR1 is SGDLS and CDR2 YYNGEE. Trimming took 0 bases from V and 0 from J, leaving 8 bases between them. This CDR3 is CASSVGGSSTDTQYF. DNA of the CDR3: TGTGCCAGCAGCGTAGGCGGCAGTAGCACAGATACGCAGTATTTT.

The chain carries TRBV19 and TRBJ2-7; 10 bases map to TRBD1. Germline CDR1 and CDR2: LNHDA and SQIVND (reference sequence). The CDR3 contains 14 residues. With V trimmed by 7 bases and J by 5 bases, 8 bases remained unmatched. The CDR3 is CASNYGTGVNEQYF. Written as DNA, the CDR3 is TGTGCCAGTAATTACGGGACAGGGGTCAACGAGCAGTACTTC. The full variable domain, in which reference TRBV19 and TRBJ2-7 provide the parts outside the CDR3, is DGGITQSPKYLFRKEGQNVTLSCEQNLNHDAMYWYRQDPGQGLRLIYYSQIVNDFQKGDIAEGYSVSREKKESFPLTVTSAQKNPTAFYLCASNYGTGVNEQYFGPGTRLTVT.

The gene calls are TRBV19 and TRBJ2-1, with TRBD2 identical over 9 bases. V lost 7 bases to trimming and J lost 7 bases; unmatched junction nucleotides: 8. The CDR3 sequence is 14 residues long. Germline V lookup: CDR1 LNHDA, CDR2 SQIVND (reference sequence). Here the CDR3 reads CASTRREGWNEQFF. CDR3 bases: TGTGCCAGTACTCGGCGGGAGGGTTGGAATGAGCAGTTCTTC.

The rearrangement uses TRBV28 and TRBJ1-2; the D is unclear. Trimming pared 2 bases from V and 1 base from J, leaving 14 bases between. This CDR3 comprises 16 residues. Germline assignment: CDR1 MDHEN and CDR2 SYDVKM. The CDR3 spells CASSLASTGLNYGYTF. CDR3 coding DNA: TGTGCCAGCAGTTTAGCCTCGACGGGCCTTAACTATGGCTACACCTTC.

Written as DNA, the CDR3 is TGTGCCAGCAGTTACGGAGGGGCAAACACTGAAGCTTTCTTT. Protein product: CASSYGGANTEAFF. The chain carries TRBV6-5 and TRBJ1-1; D possibly corresponds to TRBD1 (5 bases). The germline V gene encodes CDR1 MNHEY and CDR2 SVGAGI. With 2 bases removed from V and 2 bases from J, the gap between germline ends came to 9 bases. This CDR3 has 14 residues.

This chain joins TRBV7-2 and TRBJ1-4; 9 bases map to TRBD1. V lost 7 bases and J lost 8; bases outside the gene matches: 8. The CDR3 is made up of 14 amino acids. Germline V gene sequence: CDR1 SGHTA, CDR2 FQGNSA. The CDR3 DNA reads TGTGCCAGCAACGTACAGGGGGCAGGAGAAAAACTGTTTTTT. Translation gives CASNVQGAGEKLFF. Looking up the rest from reference TRBV7-2 and TRBJ1-4 gives the full variable domain: GAGVSQSPSNKVTEKGKDVELRCDPISGHTALYWYRQSLGQGLEFLIYFQGNSAPDKSGLPSDRFSAERTGGSVSTLTIQRTQQEDSAVYLCASNVQGAGEKLFFGSGTQLSVL.

V is TRBV5-8 and J is TRBJ2-4; D unresolved. The V and J ends lost 4 bases and 0 bases respectively, with 11 bases between them. The germline CDR1 and CDR2 sequences are SGHTS and YDEGEE. The length of the CDR3 is 15 residues. CDR3 DNA sequence: TGTGCCAGCAGCCCCTGGGTGGGAGCCAAAAACATTCAGTACTTC. Amino acids: CASSPWVGAKNIQYF.

CDR3 coding DNA: TGTGCCTGGAGCCCCGACTCCATAGGACTAGAGGGGGTTGAGGAGCAGTTCTTC. Amino acid sequence: CAWSPDSIGLEGVEEQFF. The genes are TRBV30 and TRBJ2-1; D might be TRBD2 (7 bases). The germline V gene encodes CDR1 GTSNPN and CDR2 SVGIG (reference sequence). This CDR3 region has 18 residues. V was trimmed by 3 bases and J by 10 bases, leaving 31 bases between them.

The J gene is TRBJ2-2, the V gene TRBV15; no firm D call. V lost 2 bases to trimming and J lost 2 bases, with 3 bases between them. The CDR3 spans 13 residues. Germline V lookup: CDR1 LNHNV, CDR2 YYDKDF (reference sequence). The CDR3 sequence: CATSRPNTGELFF. CDR3 nucleotides: TGTGCCACCAGCAGACCCAACACCGGGGAGCTGTTTTTT.

The chain employs TRBV6-5 and TRBJ1-1, with a possible D match to TRBD1 (6 bases). The CDR3 spans 15 residues. Germline values: CDR1 MNHEY, CDR2 SVGAGI. With 6 bases removed from V and 6 bases from J, the gap between germline ends came to 20 bases. Here the CDR3 DNA reads TGTGCCAGCAGACGTGTCCGGGGTGCAGGGGCTGAAGCTTTCTTT. Translated: CASRRVRGAGAEAFF.

The rearrangement uses TRBV5-6 and TRBJ2-7; D gene uncertain. The CDR3 totals 15 residues. V shed 6 bases and J shed 6 bases, with 22 bases lying between them. Germline values: CDR1 SGHDT, CDR2 YYEEEE. CDR3 nucleotides: TGTGCCAGCACCCAAGCTTGGGTAGACTCGCGCGAGCAGTACTTC. This gives the protein CASTQAWVDSREQYF.

The V call is TRBV19, the J call TRBJ1-3; D is unresolved. V was pared by 4 bases and J by 6 bases, with 16 bases between. The CDR3 runs to 15 residues. Germline values: CDR1 LNHDA, CDR2 SQIVND (reference sequence). The CDR3: CASSKLTLLENTIYF. Here the CDR3 DNA reads TGTGCCAGTAGTAAACTGACCCTGTTGGAAAACACCATATATTTT.